Below, one TCR beta chain is given with its context. These data come from a study of blood T cell repertoires in COVID-19. Original handling: Counts of nucleated cells, estimated from reference gene primer amplification, were obtained. Only in-frame clones appear in the TCRdb table, and some are missing; sequencing was by immunoSEQ multiplex PCR. V, J and clone size are taken as reported in that table, and D and trimming were inferred from the DNA itself. The sample lists 350,000 to 500,000 clones; approximately 90% were seen once. The sample taken for sequencing was PBMCs or T cells enriched from blood (not recorded which). This receptor was obtained from a woman aged 18 to 35 who had been exposed to COVID-19.

The DNA for the CDR3 is TGTGCCAGCAGCCGACGACTAGCGGGAGGCACCACAGATACGCAGTATTTT. It codes for CASSRRLAGGTTDTQYF. The chain links TRBV14 to TRBJ2-3; the match to TRBD2 covers 13 bases. This CDR3 comprises 17 residues. Trimming at V came to 4 bases and at J to 2 bases, leaving 6 bases not matched to a gene. CDR1 and CDR2 from the germline V gene are SGHDN and FVKESK.